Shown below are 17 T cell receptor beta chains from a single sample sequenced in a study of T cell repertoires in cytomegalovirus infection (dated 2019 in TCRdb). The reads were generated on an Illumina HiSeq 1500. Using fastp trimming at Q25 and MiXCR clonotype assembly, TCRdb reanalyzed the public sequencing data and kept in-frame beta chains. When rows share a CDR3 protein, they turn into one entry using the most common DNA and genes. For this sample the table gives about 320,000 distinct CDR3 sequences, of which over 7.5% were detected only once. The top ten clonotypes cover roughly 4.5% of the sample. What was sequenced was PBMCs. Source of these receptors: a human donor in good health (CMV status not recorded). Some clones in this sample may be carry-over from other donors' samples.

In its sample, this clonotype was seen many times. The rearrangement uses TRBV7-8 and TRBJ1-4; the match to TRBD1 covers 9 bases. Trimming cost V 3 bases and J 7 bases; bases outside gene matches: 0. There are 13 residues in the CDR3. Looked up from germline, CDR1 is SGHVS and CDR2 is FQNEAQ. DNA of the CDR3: TGTGCCAGCAGCTTGACAGGGGGTGAAAAACTGTTTTTT. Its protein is CASSLTGGEKLFF. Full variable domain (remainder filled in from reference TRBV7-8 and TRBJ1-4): GAGVSQSPRYKVAKRGQDVALRCDPISGHVSLFWYQQALGQGPEFLTYFQNEAQLDKSGLPSDRFFAERPEGSVSTLKIQRTQQEDSAVYLCASSLTGGEKLFFGSGTQLSVL.

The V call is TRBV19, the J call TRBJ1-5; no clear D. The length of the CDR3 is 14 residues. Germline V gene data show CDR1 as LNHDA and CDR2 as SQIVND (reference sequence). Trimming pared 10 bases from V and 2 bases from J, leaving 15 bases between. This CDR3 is CATETSPRNQPQHF. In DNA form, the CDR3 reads TGTGCCACCGAGACCTCCCCTCGCAATCAGCCCCAGCATTTT. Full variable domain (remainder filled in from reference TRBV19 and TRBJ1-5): DGGITQSPKYLFRKEGQNVTLSCEQNLNHDAMYWYRQDPGQGLRLIYYSQIVNDFQKGDIAEGYSVSREKKESFPLTVTSAQKNPTAFYLCATETSPRNQPQHFGDGTRLSIL.

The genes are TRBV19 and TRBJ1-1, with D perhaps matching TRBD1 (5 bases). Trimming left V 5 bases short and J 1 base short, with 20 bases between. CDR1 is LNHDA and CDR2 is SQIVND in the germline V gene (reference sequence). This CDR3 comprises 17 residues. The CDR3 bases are TGTGCCAGTAGTCGGCGGACAAGGTTGACGAGGAACACTGAAGCTTTCTTT. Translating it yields CASSRRTRLTRNTEAFF.

The CDR3 reads CASSLGPGGLSLFF. The CDR3 DNA is TGTGCCAGCAGCTTAGGGCCCGGTGGTTTATCGCTGTTTTTT. V gene TRBV7-8 combines with J gene TRBJ1-4; D unclear. The CDR3 is 14 residues long. Germline CDR1 SGHVS, CDR2 FQNEAQ. V dropped 1 base and J dropped 14 bases, with 17 bases sitting between them.

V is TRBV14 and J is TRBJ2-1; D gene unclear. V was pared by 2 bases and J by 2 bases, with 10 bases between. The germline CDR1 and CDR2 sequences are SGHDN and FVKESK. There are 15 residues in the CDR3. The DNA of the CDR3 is TGTGCCAGCAGCCAACTAGTGGGAACCTACAATGAGCAGTTCTTC. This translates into CASSQLVGTYNEQFF. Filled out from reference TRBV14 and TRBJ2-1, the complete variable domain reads EAGVTQFPSHSVIEKGQTVTLRCDPISGHDNLYWYRRVMGKEIKFLLHFVKESKQDESGMPNNRFLAERTGGTYSTLKVQPAELEDSGVYFCASSQLVGTYNEQFFGPGTRLTVL.

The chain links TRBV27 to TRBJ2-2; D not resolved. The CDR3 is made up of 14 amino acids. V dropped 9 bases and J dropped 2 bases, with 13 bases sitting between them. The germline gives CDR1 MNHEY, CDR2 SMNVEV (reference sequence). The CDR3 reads CARPMGVNTGELFF. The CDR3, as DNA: TGTGCCAGGCCGATGGGCGTAAACACCGGGGAGCTGTTTTTT.

The CDR3 loop is CASSQELTKETQYF. The CDR3 DNA is TGTGCCAGCAGCCAAGAGCTTACTAAAGAGACCCAGTACTTC. The V call is TRBV14, the J call TRBJ2-5; D is undetermined. There are 14 residues in the CDR3. Germline lookup yields CDR1 SGHDN and CDR2 FVKESK. V lost 0 bases and J 3 bases, leaving 8 bases between the germline ends.

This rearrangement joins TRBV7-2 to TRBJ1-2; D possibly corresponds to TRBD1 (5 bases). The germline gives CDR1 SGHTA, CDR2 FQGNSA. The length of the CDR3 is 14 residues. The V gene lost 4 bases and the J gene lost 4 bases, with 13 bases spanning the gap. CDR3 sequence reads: CASSSERRGYGYTF. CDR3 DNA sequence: TGTGCCAGCAGCTCCGAACGAAGGGGCTATGGCTACACCTTC.

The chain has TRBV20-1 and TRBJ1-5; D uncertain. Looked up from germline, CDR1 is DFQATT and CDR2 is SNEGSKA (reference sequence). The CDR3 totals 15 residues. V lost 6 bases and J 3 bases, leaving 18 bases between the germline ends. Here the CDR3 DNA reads TGCAGTGCCGTAGACCGAATCACGAACAATCAGCCCCAGCATTTT. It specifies CSAVDRITNNQPQHF.

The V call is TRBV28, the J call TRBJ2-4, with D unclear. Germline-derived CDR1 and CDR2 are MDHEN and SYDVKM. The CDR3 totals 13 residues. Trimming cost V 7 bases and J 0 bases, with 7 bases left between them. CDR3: CASTQVAKNIQYF. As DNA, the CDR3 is TGTGCCAGCACTCAGGTAGCCAAAAACATTCAGTACTTC.

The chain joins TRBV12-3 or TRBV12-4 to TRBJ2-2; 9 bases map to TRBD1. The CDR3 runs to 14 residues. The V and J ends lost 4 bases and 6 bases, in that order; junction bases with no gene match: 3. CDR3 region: CASSWGQGPGELFF. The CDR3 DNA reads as TGTGCCAGCAGTTGGGGACAGGGACCCGGGGAGCTGTTTTTT.

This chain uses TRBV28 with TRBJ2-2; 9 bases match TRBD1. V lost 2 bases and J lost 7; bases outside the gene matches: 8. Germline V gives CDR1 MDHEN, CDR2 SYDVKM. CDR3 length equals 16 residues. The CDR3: CASSLPQGAGGGELFF. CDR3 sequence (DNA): TGTGCCAGCAGTTTACCACAGGGGGCCGGTGGCGGGGAGCTGTTTTTT.

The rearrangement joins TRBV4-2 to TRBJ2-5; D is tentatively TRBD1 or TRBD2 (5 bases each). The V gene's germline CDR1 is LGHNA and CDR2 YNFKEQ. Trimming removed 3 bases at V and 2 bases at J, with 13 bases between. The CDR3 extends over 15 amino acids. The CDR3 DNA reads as TGTGCCAGCAGCCAGGCCGGGACCGGGCAAGAGACCCAGTACTTC. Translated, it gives CASSQAGTGQETQYF.

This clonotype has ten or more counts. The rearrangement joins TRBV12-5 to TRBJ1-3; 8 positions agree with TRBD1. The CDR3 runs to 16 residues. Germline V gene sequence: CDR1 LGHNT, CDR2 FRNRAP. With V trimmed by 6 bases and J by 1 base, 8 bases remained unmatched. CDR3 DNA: TGTGCTAGTGGCCCCGGACAGGGTGGGTCTGGAAACACCATATATTTT. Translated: CASGPGQGGSGNTIYF.

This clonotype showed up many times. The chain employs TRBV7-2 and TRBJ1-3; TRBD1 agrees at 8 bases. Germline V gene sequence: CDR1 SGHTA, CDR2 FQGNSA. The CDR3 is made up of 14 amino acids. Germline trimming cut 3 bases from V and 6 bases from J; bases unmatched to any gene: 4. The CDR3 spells CASSLDRVANTIYF. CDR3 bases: TGTGCCAGCAGCTTGGACAGGGTCGCAAACACCATATATTTT. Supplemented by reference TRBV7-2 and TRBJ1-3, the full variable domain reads GAGVSQSPSNKVTEKGKDVELRCDPISGHTALYWYRQSLGQGLEFLIYFQGNSAPDKSGLPSDRFSAERTGGSVSTLTIQRTQQEDSAVYLCASSLDRVANTIYFGEGSWLTVV.

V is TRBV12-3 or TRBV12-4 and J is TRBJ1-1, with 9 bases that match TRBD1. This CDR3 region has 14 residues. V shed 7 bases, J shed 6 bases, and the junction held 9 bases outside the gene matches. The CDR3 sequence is CASKADRGSSEAFF. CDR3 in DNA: TGTGCCAGCAAAGCCGACAGGGGGTCGTCTGAAGCTTTCTTT.

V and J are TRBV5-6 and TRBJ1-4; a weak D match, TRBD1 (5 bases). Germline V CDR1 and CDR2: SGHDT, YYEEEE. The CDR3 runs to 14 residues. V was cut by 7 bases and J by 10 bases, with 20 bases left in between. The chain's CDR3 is CASSPGRGGGKLFF. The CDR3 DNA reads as TGTGCCAGCTCCCCCGGGAGGGGCGGCGGAAAACTGTTTTTT.